This is a list of T cell receptor beta chains from one sample in a study of cytomegalovirus exposure and HLA in healthy donors. Generated by immunoSEQ multiplex PCR, the TCRdb table keeps only in-frame clones and is missing some. The table includes around 100,000 clones, 55% to 65% detected once. Sequencing was carried out using PBMCs. All receptors derive from a woman aged 25 to 45 in good health and CMV-seronegative. CDR3s leave out the opening cysteine and the closing phenylalanine or tryptophan. The D gene is left open where the match is weak.

V	D	J	CDR3
TRBV4-1	TRBD1	TRBJ1-1	ASSQGVDRDYTEAF
TRBV18	.	TRBJ1-6	ASSPGGNSPLH
TRBV2	.	TRBJ2-7	ASSAVRGNSYEQY
TRBV28	.	TRBJ2-7	ASSSRSYEQY
TRBV5-1	TRBD1	TRBJ1-4	ASRTGTGNEKLF
TRBV4-1	.	TRBJ2-1	ASSQEGVERVYNEQF
TRBV2	TRBD2	TRBJ2-3	ATKLLAGGTDTQY
TRBV5-1	TRBD2	TRBJ2-1	ASSSGLAGSSYNEQF
TRBV4-2	TRBD2	TRBJ2-7	ASSPREAGGYEQY
TRBV15	.	TRBJ1-2	ATSRDLNRNYGYT
TRBV7-3	TRBD1	TRBJ2-1	ASSLPSGQGSYNEQF
TRBV15	TRBD2	TRBJ2-5	ATSILAGGREWKSQY
TRBV11-3	TRBD2	TRBJ2-3	ASSSGGADTQY
TRBV30	TRBD2	TRBJ2-1	AWSGTSPYNEQF
TRBV13	TRBD1	TRBJ1-2	ASSSWIQGEEDGYT
TRBV7-8	.	TRBJ2-7	ASRISGLSHEQY
TRBV4-3	TRBD2	TRBJ2-1	ASSHRLAGGGYNEQF
TRBV28	.	TRBJ1-4	ASSFQSEKLF
TRBV18	TRBD1	TRBJ1-6	ASSQGQGNSPLH
TRBV28	TRBD2	TRBJ2-5	ASSEIGGEKETQY
TRBV19	TRBD1	TRBJ1-1	ASSMSRGLYTEAF
TRBV2	.	TRBJ2-2	ASSEGANTGELF
TRBV9	.	TRBJ2-1	ASSVGLSSAPIYNEQF
TRBV10-3	TRBD1	TRBJ1-5	AISAGTASNQPQH
TRBV9	TRBD2	TRBJ2-1	ASSVDGLDNNEQF
TRBV5-1	TRBD2	TRBJ2-5	ASSWPPGLAITQETQY
TRBV5-4	TRBD1	TRBJ1-2	ASSSTKQGNYGYT
TRBV25-1	TRBD2	TRBJ2-7	ASSDRTSSYEQY
TRBV28	TRBD1	TRBJ2-1	ASSYSGQGYNEQF